These 22 T cell receptor beta chains originate from one sample sequenced in a study of CDR3 diversity in severe acne. TCRdb re-called the PCR reads through MiXCR, storing one row per CDR3 protein. The data show tens of thousands of distinct CDR3 sequences, approximately 54% seen once. The sample comprised blood. The receptors were gathered from a male donor with severe acne vulgaris.

This clonotype has only a few counts. This chain uses TRBV2 with TRBJ1-1; D possibly corresponds to TRBD1 (5 bases). CDR1 is SNHLY, CDR2 FYNNEI, per germline. The CDR3 covers 11 residues. The V end lost 10 bases, the J end lost 6 bases, and 12 bases lay between the germline ends. The CDR3 DNA is TGTGCCACCAAGGGACCACCTGAAGCTTTCTTT. Translated: CATKGPPEAFF.

This clonotype was counted ten times or more. This chain connects TRBV15 to TRBJ2-5; D is unresolved. Germline CDR1 reads LNHNV; CDR2 reads YYDKDF (reference sequence). This CDR3 comprises 14 residues. The V end was cut by 1 base, the J end by 6 bases, with 12 bases between. The CDR3 here is CATSRAEREQTQYF. CDR3 nucleotides: TGTGCCACCAGCAGAGCGGAAAGGGAACAGACCCAGTACTTC.

The chain has TRBV19 and TRBJ1-5; D is uncertain. V was cut by 0 bases and J by 6 bases, with 6 bases left in between. Germline values: CDR1 LNHDA, CDR2 SQIVND (reference sequence). The CDR3 covers 13 residues. The CDR3 reads CASSIDGGQPQHF. CDR3 in DNA: TGTGCCAGTAGTATAGATGGCGGTCAGCCCCAGCATTTT.

V is TRBV7-9 and J is TRBJ1-6, with 7 positions matching TRBD1. Germline CDR1 is SEHNR and CDR2 is FQNEAQ (reference sequence). This CDR3 is 14 amino acids long. J lost 10 bases, V lost 1 base, and 4 bases had no gene match. The CDR3 is CASSLGGQLSPLHF. The CDR3 nucleotides read TGTGCCAGCAGCTTAGGGGGACAGTTATCACCCCTCCACTTT.

In the case of this clonotype: This may be a read error: a much more frequent sequence differs by one nucleotide. The V gene is TRBV2, the J gene TRBJ2-3; a possible D gene is TRBD2 (5 bases). Per germline, CDR1 SNHLY and CDR2 FYNNEI. V was cut by 8 bases and J by 5 bases, with 11 bases left in between. The CDR3 covers 12 residues. The CDR3 spells CASSFGEDTQYF. The DNA for the CDR3 is TGTGCCAGCTCGTTCGGGGAAGATACGCAGTATTTT.

This sequence joins TRBV19 and TRBJ1-5, with 7 bases fitting TRBD1. After removal of 6 bases from V and 7 bases from J, the junction contained 12 bases not matched to a gene. This CDR3 is 15 amino acids long. CDR1 and CDR2 from the germline V gene are LNHDA and SQIVND (reference sequence). This CDR3 is CASRNTGAPGQPQHF. CDR3 sequence (DNA): TGTGCCAGTAGGAATACAGGGGCCCCCGGGCAGCCCCAGCATTTT.

The CDR3 region is CASSPRGGEETQYF. The CDR3, as DNA: TGTGCCAGCAGCCCCCGCGGGGGTGAGGAGACCCAGTACTTC. The chain combines TRBV7-9 with TRBJ2-5; 7 nucleotides align to TRBD2. CDR3 size: 14 residues. The germline V gene encodes CDR1 SEHNR and CDR2 FQNEAQ (reference sequence). V shed 5 bases, J shed 5 bases, and the junction held 8 bases outside the gene matches.

The chain links TRBV11-2 to TRBJ1-5; D may be TRBD1 (5 bases). V was trimmed by 5 bases and J by 6 bases, leaving 20 bases between them. The CDR3 runs 16 residues. Germline CDR1 SGHAT, CDR2 FQNNGV. Here the CDR3 reads CASSLPGLAGVQPQHF. The DNA for the CDR3 is TGTGCCAGCAGCCTCCCGGGACTAGCGGGCGTTCAGCCCCAGCATTTT. Full variable domain (rest looked up from reference TRBV11-2 and TRBJ1-5): EAGVAQSPRYKIIEKRQSVAFWCNPISGHATLYWYQQILGQGPKLLIQFQNNGVVDDSQLPKDRFSAERLKGVDSTLKIQPAKLEDSAVYLCASSLPGLAGVQPQHFGDGTRLSIL.

At least ten counts were recorded for this clonotype. The chain couples TRBV7-8 to TRBJ1-5; no definite D call. This CDR3 has 12 residues. V was cut by 5 bases and J by 7 bases, with 9 bases left in between. Per the germline V gene, CDR1 is SGHVS and CDR2 is FQNEAQ. This CDR3 reads CASSLDGQPQHF. Here the CDR3 DNA reads TGTGCCAGCAGCCTAGACGGACAGCCCCAGCATTTT.

The chain uses TRBV9 and TRBJ2-1, with D possibly TRBD1 on 6 matching bases. CDR1 is SGDLS, CDR2 YYNGEE, per germline. This CDR3 has 17 residues. V was shortened by 0 bases and J by 0 bases, with 13 bases between the two germline ends. The CDR3 reads CASSVDADSSSYNEQFF. The CDR3 DNA reads TGTGCCAGCAGCGTAGATGCGGACAGCAGCTCCTACAATGAGCAGTTCTTC.

Regarding this clonotype: This may stem from a read error, because a much larger clone lies one nucleotide away. The genes are TRBV20-1 and TRBJ1-1; D remains unclear. The V end lost 6 bases, the J end lost 6 bases, and 11 bases lay between the germline ends. The CDR3 is made up of 11 amino acids. Germline CDR1 and CDR2: DFQATT and SNEGSKA (reference sequence). CDR3 coding DNA: TGCAGTGCCCTACATAGCTCTGAAGCTTTCTTT. Translated, it gives CSALHSSEAFF.

This clonotype was seen repeatedly, ten times or more. The rearrangement joins TRBV10-2 to TRBJ2-7; 9 bases align to TRBD1. CDR3 length: 14 residues. V was pared by 6 bases and J by 2 bases, with 5 bases of the junction left unmatched. CDR1 is WSHSY, CDR2 SAAADI, per germline. The CDR3 here is CASRDRGGTYEQYF. In DNA, the CDR3 is TGCGCCAGCAGAGACAGGGGGGGGACCTACGAGCAGTACTTC.

V and J are TRBV7-2 and TRBJ1-5; the D gene is possibly TRBD1 (5 bases). CDR3 length: 15 amino acids. The V end was cut by 5 bases, the J end by 0 bases, with 11 bases between. The germline CDR1 and CDR2 sequences are SGHTA and FQGNSA. CDR3 region: CASSPVGHSNQPQHF. CDR3 sequence (DNA): TGTGCCAGCAGCCCGGTTGGACATAGCAATCAGCCCCAGCATTTT.

The J gene is TRBJ1-4, the V gene TRBV12-3 or TRBV12-4; perhaps TRBD1 as D (6 bases). V lost 8 bases to trimming and J lost 8 bases, with 15 bases between them. The CDR3 sequence is 13 residues long. This chain's CDR3 is CASDDRPREKLFF. The DNA of the CDR3 is TGTGCCAGCGATGACAGGCCTAGGGAAAAACTGTTTTTT.

The rearrangement uses TRBV7-6 and TRBJ2-7; TRBD1 matches 8 bases. CDR1 and CDR2 (germline): SGHVS, FNYEAQ. This CDR3 is built from 18 residues. Unmatched junction bases numbered 11, after V lost 1 base and J lost 0 bases. The CDR3 is CASSLVSPDRGSSYEQYF. The CDR3 region has the DNA TGTGCCAGCAGCTTAGTATCCCCTGACAGGGGTAGCTCCTACGAGCAGTACTTC.

The V and J genes are TRBV6-5 and TRBJ2-7; TRBD1 agrees at 8 bases. This CDR3 region has 14 residues. After removal of 7 bases from V and 2 bases from J, the junction contained 7 bases not matched to a gene. Germline CDR1 and CDR2: MNHEY and SVGAGI. CDR3 nucleotides: TGTGCCAGCACCCACGGGACAGGTCCCTACGAGCAGTACTTC. Translated, it gives CASTHGTGPYEQYF.

The chain recombines TRBV7-2 with TRBJ1-2; D unresolved. The CDR3 has 14 amino acids. V was pared by 5 bases and J by 8 bases, with 18 bases between. Germline loops: CDR1 SGHTA, CDR2 FQGNSA. The CDR3 DNA sequence: TGTGCCAGCAGCCCCGCGTACACGTTCAACGGCTACACCTTC. Translated: CASSPAYTFNGYTF.

A remark on this clonotype: One base away lies a much larger clone, so this may be a sequencing read error. The chain joins TRBV7-9 to TRBJ2-5; 8 nucleotides align to TRBD1. CDR3 size: 16 residues. From germline, CDR1 is SEHNR and CDR2 FQNEAQ (reference sequence). CDR3 loop: CTSSPRTGQKQETQYF. In DNA form, the CDR3 reads TGTACCAGCAGCCCCCGGACAGGGCAAAAACAAGAGACCCAGTACTTC.

This clonotype showed up just once. J is TRBJ1-1 and V is TRBV9, with TRBD1 identical over 7 bases. With 0 bases clipped from V and 5 bases from J, the junction kept 7 bases outside the gene matches. CDR1 and CDR2 (germline): SGDLS, YYNGEE. The CDR3 runs 15 residues. As DNA, the CDR3 is TGTGCCAGCAGCGTAGTCCAGGGGGGACGTACTGAAGCTTTCTTT. As protein: CASSVVQGGRTEAFF.

This clonotype appeared many times. This sequence joins TRBV20-1 and TRBJ1-4; TRBD1 might be the D (6 bases). The CDR3 spans 17 residues. Trimming took off 3 bases at V and 5 bases at J, with 22 bases between the two ends. CDR1 is DFQATT, CDR2 SNEGSKA, per germline (reference sequence). The CDR3 DNA follows: TGCAGTGCTAGGGACAGCCTTAACGTATTACAAAATGAAAAACTGTTTTTT. Protein sequence: CSARDSLNVLQNEKLFF.

Only one count was recorded for this clonotype. The V and J genes are TRBV6-5 and TRBJ2-3; 7 bases map to TRBD1. V was pared by 10 bases and J by 0 bases, with 16 bases of the junction left unmatched. Per germline, CDR1 MNHEY and CDR2 SVGAGI. This CDR3 has 17 residues. CDR3 sequence: CAIRELGRGPSTDTQYF. CDR3 bases: TGTGCCATCAGAGAGTTAGGAAGGGGGCCTAGCACAGATACGCAGTATTTT.

The V gene is TRBV7-9, the J gene TRBJ2-5, with 7 nucleotides matching TRBD1. Trimming removed 5 bases from V and 9 bases from J; junction bases left unmatched: 6. This CDR3 is built from 12 residues. Germline V CDR1 and CDR2: SEHNR, FQNEAQ (reference sequence). The CDR3 nucleotides read TGTGCCAGCAGCCTCAGGGGGAATCCCCAGTACTTC. Translated: CASSLRGNPQYF.